This T cell receptor (beta chain) was documented in a study of cytotoxic CD8 clonotypes in ibrutinib-treated CLL. Looking at the study overall: The cohort had about a dozen relapsed/refractory and some 14 treatment-naive patients, 17 IGHV unmutated. Response samples were taken after a median about 12 months of treatment, range 6 to 36. Regarding the study as a whole: Baseline clonality, higher than in age-matched healthy donors, tracked circulating CD8+ T-cell counts. Treatment left the uncommon public clonotypes either contracted or stable in frequency.

Measured with immunoSEQ multiplex PCR; TCRdb has only the in-frame clones, and not every one. The data contain just over 200,000 clones, 60% to 80% of them singletons. This clone was observed once. Its antigen remains unknown. The CDR3 is 14 amino acids. The V gene lost 3 bases and the J gene lost 1 base, with 13 bases spanning the gap. Germline V CDR1 and CDR2: GTSNPN, SVGIG (reference sequence). The receptor was derived from a human donor with chronic lymphocytic leukemia. Sequencing was performed on PBMCs, taken after 12 months of ibrutinib treatment. The V gene is TRBV30, the J gene TRBJ2-7, with D tentatively TRBD2 (6 bases). The CDR3 DNA reads TGTGCCTGGAGGCGACCTAGCGCGTCCTACGAGCAGTACTTC. This sequence encodes CAWRRPSASYEQYF. The full variable domain, completed using reference TRBV30 and TRBJ2-7, is SQTIHQWPATLVQPVGSPLSLECTVEGTSNPNLYWYRQAAGRGLQLLFYSVGIGQISSEVPQNLSASRPQDRQFILSSKKLLLSDSGFYLCAWRRPSASYEQYFGPGTRLTVT.